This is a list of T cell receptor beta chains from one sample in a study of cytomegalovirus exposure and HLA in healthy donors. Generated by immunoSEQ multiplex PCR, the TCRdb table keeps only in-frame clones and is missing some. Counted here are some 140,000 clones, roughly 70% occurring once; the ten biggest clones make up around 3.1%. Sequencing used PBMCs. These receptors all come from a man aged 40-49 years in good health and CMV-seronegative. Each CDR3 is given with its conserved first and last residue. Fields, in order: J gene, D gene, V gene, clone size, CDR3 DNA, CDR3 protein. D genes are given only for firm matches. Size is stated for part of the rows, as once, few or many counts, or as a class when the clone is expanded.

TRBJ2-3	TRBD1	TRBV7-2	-	TGTGCCAGCAGCTCCGGACAGGGGGCAGATACGCAGTATTTT	CASSSGQGADTQYF
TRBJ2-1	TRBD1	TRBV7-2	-	TGTGCCAGCAGCTTAGTTGGGACAGGGTTGACTAATGAGCAGTTCTTC	CASSLVGTGLTNEQFF
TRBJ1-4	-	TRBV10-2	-	TGCGCCAGCAGTGACCGGGGGGCAACTAATGAAAAACTGTTTTTT	CASSDRGATNEKLFF
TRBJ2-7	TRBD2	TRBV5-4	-	TGTGCCAGCAGCTTGGAACCCGCGGGAGGGCCGGATCCCCACCACGAGCAGTACTTC	CASSLEPAGGPDPHHEQYF
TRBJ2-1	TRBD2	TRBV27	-	TGTGCCAGCAGTATAACTAGCGGCACCTACAATGAGCAGTTCTTC	CASSITSGTYNEQFF
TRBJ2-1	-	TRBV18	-	TGTGCCAGCTCACCCACGGAGGGTCCACAATTAAATGAGCAGTTCTTC	CASSPTEGPQLNEQFF
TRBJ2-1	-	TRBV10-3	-	TGTGCCATCAGTGAGGGCAACAATGAGCAGTTCTTC	CAISEGNNEQFF
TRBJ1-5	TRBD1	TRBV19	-	TGTGCCAGTAGTACCGACAGGGGTGGCAATCAGCCCCAGCATTTT	CASSTDRGGNQPQHF
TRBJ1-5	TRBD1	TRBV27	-	TGTGCCAGTAGTCCGTTCCTGGGGACAGGGAATCAGCCCCAGCATTTT	CASSPFLGTGNQPQHF
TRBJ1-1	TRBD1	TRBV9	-	TGTGCCAGCAGCGCAACGGGACAGGCGATTGAAGCTTTCTTT	CASSATGQAIEAFF
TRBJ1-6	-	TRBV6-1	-	TGTGCCAGCAGTGCCTTGGCAGAAACATCACCCCTCCACTTT	CASSALAETSPLHF
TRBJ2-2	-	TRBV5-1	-	TGCGCCAGCAGCTTTCATCAGGGGACAAACACCGGGGAGCTGTTTTTT	CASSFHQGTNTGELFF
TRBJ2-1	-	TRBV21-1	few	TGTGCCAGCAGCAAAGCGGGGGGGGGACTAGTAGGGTTGGAGCAGTTCTTC	CASSKAGGGLVGLEQFF
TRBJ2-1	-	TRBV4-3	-	TGCGCCAGCAGCCAATCGACTGGACATACCTACAATGAGCAGTTCTTC	CASSQSTGHTYNEQFF
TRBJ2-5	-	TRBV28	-	TGTGCCAGCAGTCCAAACCGGGAGACCCAGTACTTC	CASSPNRETQYF
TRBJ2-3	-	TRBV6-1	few	TGTGCCAGCAGTTCCGAGGAAGACACAGATACGCAGTATTTT	CASSSEEDTDTQYF
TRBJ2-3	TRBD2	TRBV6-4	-	TGTGCCAGCAGTGACTTCGGGGGAGCGGGGACAGATACGCAGTATTTT	CASSDFGGAGTDTQYF
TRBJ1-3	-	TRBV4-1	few	TGCGCCAGCAGCCAAGATAGAGGCACTGGAAACACCATATATTTT	CASSQDRGTGNTIYF
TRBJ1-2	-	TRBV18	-	TGTGCCAGCTCCCCTCTTCGGGAGGGGGGGTTTTATGGCTACACCTTC	CASSPLREGGFYGYTF
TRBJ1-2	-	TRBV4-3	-	TGCGCCAGCAGCCAAGGGCGGGGCTACACCTTC	CASSQGRGYTF
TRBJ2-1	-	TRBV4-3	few	TGCGCCAGCAGCCAAGAGCCGGGTTCGTCGCAGTTCTTC	CASSQEPGSSQFF
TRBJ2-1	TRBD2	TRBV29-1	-	TGCAGCGTTGAAGACCCCGGACTAGCGGGAGTCTCCTACAATGAGCAGTTCTTC	CSVEDPGLAGVSYNEQFF
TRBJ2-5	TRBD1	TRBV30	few	TGTGCCTGGGGGGGACAGGGTCCAGAGACCCAGTACTTC	CAWGGQGPETQYF
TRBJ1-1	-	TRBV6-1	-	TGTGCCAGCTTAGGAGGATTTGAAGCTTTCTTT	CASLGGFEAFF
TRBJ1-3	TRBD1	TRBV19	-	TGTGCCAGTAGGGCGCGGGACAGATCTGGAAACACCATATATTTT	CASRARDRSGNTIYF
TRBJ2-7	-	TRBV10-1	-	TGCGCCAGCAGTGTCGACAGCTCCTACGAGCAGTACTTC	CASSVDSSYEQYF
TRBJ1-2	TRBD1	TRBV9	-	TGTGCCAGCAGCGTCGGACAGGCCCTGCCCTATGGCTACACCTTC	CASSVGQALPYGYTF
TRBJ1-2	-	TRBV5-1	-	TGCGCCAGCAGCTTGACAGGGCGGGATGGCTACACCTTC	CASSLTGRDGYTF
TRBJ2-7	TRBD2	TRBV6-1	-	TGTGCCAGCCTAAGGGACTATTTAGTCCCTTGGGAGCAGTACTTC	CASLRDYLVPWEQYF
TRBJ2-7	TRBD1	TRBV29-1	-	TGCAGCGTTGGCGGAGCAGGGACAGGGGGCGGCGAGCAGTACTTC	CSVGGAGTGGGEQYF
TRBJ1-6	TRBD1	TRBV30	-	TGTGCCTGGAGTCCCGGACAGGGGGATAATTCACCCCTCCACTTT	CAWSPGQGDNSPLHF
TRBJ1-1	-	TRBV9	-	TGTGCCAGCAGCACGGACAGGAACACTGAAGCTTTCTTT	CASSTDRNTEAFF
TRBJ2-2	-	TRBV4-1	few	TGCGCCAGCAGCCAAGATAACAGGCGAGCTATGACCGGGGAGCTGTTTTTT	CASSQDNRRAMTGELFF
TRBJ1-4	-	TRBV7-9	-	TGTGCCAGCAGCCCCGGTGAGGCCAATGAAAAACTGTTTTTT	CASSPGEANEKLFF
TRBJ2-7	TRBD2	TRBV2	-	TGTGCCAGCAGTGATAGCGGGAGCTCCTACGAGCAGTACTTC	CASSDSGSSYEQYF
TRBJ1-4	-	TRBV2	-	TGTGCCAGCAGGGACAGTAATGAAAAACTGTTTTTT	CASRDSNEKLFF
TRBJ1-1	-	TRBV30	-	TGTGCCTGGAGTGTGAACGGGAACACTGAAGCTTTCTTT	CAWSVNGNTEAFF
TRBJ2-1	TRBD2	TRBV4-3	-	TGCGCCAGCAGCCAAGGGGTAGCGGGAGGGGGTTATGAGCAGTTCTTC	CASSQGVAGGGYEQFF
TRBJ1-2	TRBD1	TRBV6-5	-	TGTGCCAGCAGTTACTCGACAGGGGGCATCTATGGCTACACCTTC	CASSYSTGGIYGYTF
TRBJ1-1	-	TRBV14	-	TGTGCCAGCAGCCAAGGGGAAGGGAGGGGAACTGAAGCTTTCTTT	CASSQGEGRGTEAFF
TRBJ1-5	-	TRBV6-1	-	TGTGCCAGCAGTGAATCAGGGAGGGTTCCTATTAACAATCAGCCCCAGCATTTT	CASSESGRVPINNQPQHF
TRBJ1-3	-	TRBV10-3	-	TGTGCCATCAGAGAAAGTGGGACAGGAAACACCATATATTTT	CAIRESGTGNTIYF